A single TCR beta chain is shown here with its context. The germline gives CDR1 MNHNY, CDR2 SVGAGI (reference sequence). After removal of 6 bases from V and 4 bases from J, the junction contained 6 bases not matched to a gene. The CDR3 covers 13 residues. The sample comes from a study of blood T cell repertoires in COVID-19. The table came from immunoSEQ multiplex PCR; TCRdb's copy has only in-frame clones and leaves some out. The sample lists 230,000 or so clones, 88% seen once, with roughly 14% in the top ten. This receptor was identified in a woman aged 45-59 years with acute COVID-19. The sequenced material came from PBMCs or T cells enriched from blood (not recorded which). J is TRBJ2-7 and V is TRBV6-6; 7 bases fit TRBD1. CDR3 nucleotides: TGTGCCAGCAGAACCGGGACAGATTACGAGCAGTACTTC. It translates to CASRTGTDYEQYF.